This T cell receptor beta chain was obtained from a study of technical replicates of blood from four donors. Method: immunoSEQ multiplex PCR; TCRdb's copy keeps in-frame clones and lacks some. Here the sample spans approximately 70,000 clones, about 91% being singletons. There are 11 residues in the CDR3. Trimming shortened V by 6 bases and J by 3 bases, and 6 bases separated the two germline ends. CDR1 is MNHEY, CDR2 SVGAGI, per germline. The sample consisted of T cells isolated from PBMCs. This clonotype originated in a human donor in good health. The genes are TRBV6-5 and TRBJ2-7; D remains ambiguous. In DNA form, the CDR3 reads TGTGCCAGCAGGTCAATCTACGAGCAGTACTTC. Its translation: CASRSIYEQYF.